This entry is about one T cell receptor (beta chain). This sample stems from a study of control samples from healthy donors and cancer patients. The repertoire was sequenced with immunoSEQ multiplex PCR; TCRdb's copy has only in-frame clones and lacks some. Its clone listing holds roughly 200,000 clones. Sequenced sample: blood. This clonotype was sampled from a woman in her 30s in good health.

The CDR3 DNA follows: TGCGCCAGCAGTGAGGGGACTAGCGGGGGGTCGGATACGCAGTATTTT. Its translation: CASSEGTSGGSDTQYF. This chain joins TRBV10-1 and TRBJ2-3; TRBD2 matches at 15 bases. This CDR3 is 16 amino acids long. The trim removed 2 bases at V and 6 bases at J, leaving 3 bases unmatched. Germline V gene lookup returns CDR1 WNHNN and CDR2 SYGVQD (reference sequence).